The next 30 T cell receptor beta chains were all read from a single sample in a study of OX40 agonist ivuxolimab in advanced cancers. The table came from immunoSEQ multiplex PCR; TCRdb's copy has only in-frame clones and leaves some out. The table shows over 60,000 clones, with approximately 80% occurring only once. The source was CD4+ or CD8+ T cells sorted from blood, collected in a trial of the OX40 agonist ivuxolimab. The receptors stem from an adult with an advanced solid tumor such as melanoma, head and neck, liver or kidney cancer.

V usage is TRBV12-5 and J usage is TRBJ2-7; 7 bases agree with TRBD1. Germline V gene sequence: CDR1 LGHNT, CDR2 FRNRAP. The CDR3 is 13 amino acids. V shed 2 bases and J 6 bases; nucleotides not matched to a gene: 4. The CDR3 region is CASGLRTGSEQYF. DNA of the CDR3: TGTGCTAGTGGTTTGCGGACAGGCTCCGAGCAGTACTTC.

This chain links TRBV7-8 with TRBJ1-2, with TRBD1 matching 7 bases. Losses at the gene ends were 3 bases for V and 8 bases for J; bases not matched to a gene: 6. Germline V lookup: CDR1 SGHVS, CDR2 FQNEAQ. The CDR3 sequence is 13 residues long. CDR3 nucleotide sequence: TGTGCCAGCAGCTTGGGACAGTCGGTCGGCTACACCTTC. Protein: CASSLGQSVGYTF. The whole variable domain, filled in from reference TRBV7-8 and TRBJ1-2, reads GAGVSQSPRYKVAKRGQDVALRCDPISGHVSLFWYQQALGQGPEFLTYFQNEAQLDKSGLPSDRFFAERPEGSVSTLKIQRTQQEDSAVYLCASSLGQSVGYTFGSGTRLTVV.

The chain is built from TRBV4-3 and TRBJ1-4; no definite D call. Trimming left V 0 bases short and J 4 bases short, with 0 bases between. Germline V gene lookup returns CDR1 LGHNA and CDR2 YSLEER. The CDR3 runs 12 residues. CDR3 coding DNA: TGCGCCAGCAGCCAAGATAATGAAAAACTGTTTTTT. Translation gives CASSQDNEKLFF.

This chain links TRBV15 with TRBJ2-1; possible D gene TRBD1, 6 bases. V was trimmed by 0 bases and J by 4 bases, leaving 25 bases between them. This CDR3 contains 20 residues. CDR1 LNHNV and CDR2 YYDKDF come from the germline V gene (reference sequence). The chain's CDR3 is CATSREGGLSLGARYNEQFF. The CDR3 nucleotides read TGTGCCACCAGCAGAGAGGGTGGGCTATCTCTGGGGGCCCGTTACAATGAGCAGTTCTTC.

The chain couples TRBV6-5 to TRBJ2-7; D remains ambiguous. The CDR3 is 13 residues long. The germline gives CDR1 MNHEY, CDR2 SVGAGI. With 2 bases removed from V and 3 bases from J, the gap between germline ends came to 8 bases. The CDR3 nucleotides are TGTGCCAGCAGTTACGGGTTAAACTACGAGCAGTACTTC. Amino acid sequence: CASSYGLNYEQYF.

CDR3 nucleotides: TGTGCCAGCCGCCGGACAGGCAGCTCTGGAAACACCATATATTTT. Protein product: CASRRTGSSGNTIYF. J is TRBJ1-3 and V is TRBV19; 7 bases match TRBD1. Germline-derived CDR1 and CDR2 are LNHDA and SQIVND (reference sequence). The CDR3 runs to 15 residues. V lost 9 bases and J lost 0; bases outside the gene matches: 8.

This clone was detected once. The rearrangement uses TRBV6-6 and TRBJ2-2; TRBD2 matches 11 bases. Germline trimming cut 4 bases from V and 3 bases from J; bases unmatched to any gene: 1. CDR1 and CDR2 (germline): MNHNY, SVGAGI (reference sequence). The CDR3 loop spans 15 amino acids. The DNA for the CDR3 is TGTGCCAGCAGTTTTAGCGGGGGGGACACCGGGGAGCTGTTTTTT. Amino acid sequence: CASSFSGGDTGELFF.

This chain uses TRBV7-9 with TRBJ1-4; TRBD1 is a possible D gene (6 bases). Trimming shortened V by 5 bases and J by 0 bases, and 16 bases separated the two germline ends. This CDR3 comprises 17 residues. The germline CDR1 and CDR2 sequences are SEHNR and FQNEAQ (reference sequence). The CDR3 protein is CASSDPGTLATNEKLFF. The CDR3 DNA reads TGTGCCAGCAGCGACCCGGGGACATTGGCAACTAATGAAAAACTGTTTTTT.

The chain couples TRBV6-1 to TRBJ1-2; D not certain. The CDR3 has 15 amino acids. V was cut by 8 bases and J by 6 bases, with 22 bases left in between. Germline V lookup: CDR1 MNHNS, CDR2 SASEGT. CDR3 amino acids: CASGYGMGYQDGYTF. The CDR3 region has the DNA TGTGCCAGCGGATATGGTATGGGTTACCAGGATGGCTACACCTTC.

This sequence joins TRBV2 and TRBJ2-5; 7 nucleotides line up with TRBD1. The junction had 10 bases not matched to a gene; V was cut back by 9 bases and J by 0 bases. From germline, CDR1 is SNHLY and CDR2 FYNNEI. There are 15 residues in the CDR3. CDR3 in DNA: TGTGCCAGTCTATCGGGACAGCAGTACCAAGAGACCCAGTACTTC. Amino acids: CASLSGQQYQETQYF.

The rearrangement joins TRBV7-2 to TRBJ1-6; 9 bases fit TRBD1. Germline V CDR1 and CDR2: SGHTA, FQGNSA. V shed 6 bases, J shed 6 bases, and the junction held 3 bases outside the gene matches. The CDR3 is made up of 14 amino acids. The CDR3 is CASRLDRGNSPLHF. As DNA, the CDR3 is TGTGCCAGCAGATTGGACAGGGGTAATTCACCCCTCCACTTT.

The J gene is TRBJ2-5, the V gene TRBV5-4, with D tentatively TRBD2 (5 bases). Trimming cost V 0 bases and J 5 bases, with 14 bases left between them. Germline V gene lookup returns CDR1 SGHNT and CDR2 YYREEE (reference sequence). The CDR3 loop spans 15 amino acids. The CDR3 region has the DNA TGTGCCAGCAGCTTGGCTGGACGGGGATTCGAGACCCAGTACTTC. Translating it yields CASSLAGRGFETQYF.

V gene TRBV5-8 combines with J gene TRBJ1-5, with TRBD1 matching over 9 bases. V lost 4 bases, J lost 6 bases, and 8 bases stayed unmatched. The CDR3 covers 15 residues. CDR1 and CDR2 (germline): SGHTS, YDEGEE. CDR3 DNA sequence: TGTGCCAGCAGCCCGGGACAGGGCGTCAGTCAGCCCCAGCATTTT. It encodes CASSPGQGVSQPQHF.

The chain carries TRBV19 and TRBJ1-1; D gene unclear. Germline V CDR1 and CDR2: LNHDA, SQIVND (reference sequence). Trimming removed 1 base from V and 3 bases from J, with 6 bases in between. The CDR3 covers 13 residues. The CDR3 DNA reads TGTGCCAGTAGTATAGTTTGGGACACTGAAGCTTTCTTT. Amino acid sequence: CASSIVWDTEAFF.

The chain combines TRBV19 with TRBJ1-2; TRBD1 matches 7 bases. CDR3 length equals 14 residues. V lost 6 bases to trimming and J lost 6 bases; unmatched junction nucleotides: 10. The V gene's germline CDR1 is LNHDA and CDR2 SQIVND (reference sequence). The CDR3 DNA reads as TGTGCCAGTAGCCAGAGACAGGGCATCGATGGCTACACCTTC. It codes for CASSQRQGIDGYTF.

The chain carries TRBV4-2 and TRBJ1-6, with unresolved D. The CDR3 covers 13 residues. Germline lookup yields CDR1 LGHNA and CDR2 YNFKEQ. The V and J ends lost 2 bases and 7 bases respectively, with 6 bases between them. The CDR3: CASSQTRNSPLHF. In nucleotides, the CDR3 is TGTGCCAGCAGCCAAACACGGAATTCACCCCTCCACTTT.

The chain has TRBV2 and TRBJ1-5, with TRBD1 matching over 7 bases. Unmatched junction bases numbered 11, after V lost 6 bases and J lost 6 bases. The CDR3 consists of 15 residues. CDR1 is SNHLY, CDR2 FYNNEI, per germline. The CDR3 region is CASRVTGQGGQPQHF. The CDR3 nucleotides read TGTGCCAGCAGGGTAACAGGGCAGGGGGGTCAGCCCCAGCATTTT.

V and J are TRBV7-2 and TRBJ2-7; 11 bases are a match to TRBD1. The J segment lost 4 bases and the V segment lost 3 bases, leaving 8 bases of the junction unmatched. Per the germline V gene, CDR1 is SGHTA and CDR2 is FQGNSA. CDR3 length equals 16 residues. Here the CDR3 reads CASSLLTGTGGYEQYF. In DNA, the CDR3 is TGTGCCAGCAGCTTGCTAACCGGGACAGGGGGGTACGAGCAGTACTTC.

The V and J genes are TRBV7-2 and TRBJ1-1; TRBD1 is a possible D gene (5 bases). CDR1 SGHTA and CDR2 FQGNSA come from the germline V gene. Trimming took 1 base from V and 5 from J, leaving 17 bases between them. The CDR3 has 16 residues. The CDR3 here is CASSLELPPRGTEAFF. The CDR3 DNA reads as TGTGCCAGCAGCTTAGAACTCCCCCCCCGGGGGACTGAAGCTTTCTTT.

This chain connects TRBV7-2 to TRBJ2-2, with 8 nucleotides matching TRBD1. CDR1 and CDR2 (germline): SGHTA, FQGNSA. The junction had 7 bases not matched to a gene; V was cut back by 6 bases and J by 1 base. The CDR3 covers 16 residues. The CDR3 sequence: CASSSPGGLNTGELFF. The CDR3 DNA reads TGTGCCAGCAGTTCCCCAGGGGGCCTGAACACCGGGGAGCTGTTTTTT.

V gene TRBV6-5 combines with J gene TRBJ1-1; D not certain. CDR1 MNHEY and CDR2 SVGAGI come from the germline V gene. V was cut by 5 bases and J by 11 bases, with 12 bases left in between. The CDR3 extends over 11 amino acids. CDR3 sequence (DNA): TGTGCCAGCAGTGAAAGCTTTGGGGCTTTCTTT. Residues: CASSESFGAFF.

The J gene is TRBJ2-7, the V gene TRBV29-1; D unclear. V was cut by 4 bases and J by 5 bases, with 9 bases left in between. CDR3 size: 11 residues. Germline V gene data show CDR1 as SQVTM and CDR2 as ANQGSEA. This CDR3 is CSVAAVNEQYF. The DNA of the CDR3 is TGCAGCGTTGCTGCGGTGAACGAGCAGTACTTC.

The chain carries TRBV7-9 and TRBJ2-5, with D perhaps TRBD1 (6 bases). The CDR3 extends over 15 amino acids. V was clipped by 5 bases and J by 2 bases, with 15 bases between them. From germline, CDR1 is SEHNR and CDR2 FQNEAQ (reference sequence). The CDR3 bases are TGTGCCAGCAGCCCCCAGAGGGGGATGCAAGAGACCCAGTACTTC. Protein sequence: CASSPQRGMQETQYF.

The chain links TRBV19 to TRBJ1-5; D gene ambiguous. The CDR3 runs 15 residues. Looked up from germline, CDR1 is LNHDA and CDR2 is SQIVND (reference sequence). Trimming took 6 bases from V and 2 from J, leaving 14 bases between them. This CDR3 reads CASSPTGRGNQPQHF. The CDR3, as DNA: TGTGCCAGTAGCCCGACGGGCCGGGGCAATCAGCCCCAGCATTTT.

The genes are TRBV19 and TRBJ1-5, with 8 bases lining up with TRBD1. Unmatched junction bases numbered 6, after V lost 1 base and J lost 7 bases. The CDR3 has 15 residues. CDR1 LNHDA and CDR2 SQIVND come from the germline V gene (reference sequence). CDR3 sequence (DNA): TGTGCCAGTAGTATAGCCGCCAGGGGGCTACAGCCCCAGCATTTT. Amino acids: CASSIAARGLQPQHF. The full variable domain, in which reference TRBV19 and TRBJ1-5 provide the parts outside the CDR3, is DGGITQSPKYLFRKEGQNVTLSCEQNLNHDAMYWYRQDPGQGLRLIYYSQIVNDFQKGDIAEGYSVSREKKESFPLTVTSAQKNPTAFYLCASSIAARGLQPQHFGDGTRLSIL.

Here the CDR3 reads CSVISGPTDTQYF. CDR3 in DNA: TGCAGCGTGATAAGCGGGCCCACAGATACGCAGTATTTT. The V and J genes are TRBV29-1 and TRBJ2-3; TRBD2 might be the D (6 bases). The CDR3 extends over 13 amino acids. The germline V gene has CDR1 SQVTM and CDR2 ANQGSEA. V lost 6 bases, J lost 2 bases, and 12 bases lay in between.

The rearrangement links TRBV18 to TRBJ2-7; no definite D call. Germline V gene sequence: CDR1 KGHSH, CDR2 LQKENI. V gave up 3 bases and J gave up 2 bases, with 14 bases separating them. The CDR3 has 15 residues. The CDR3, as DNA: TGTGCCAGCTCACCTGCGTTAACGGTGACCTACGAGCAGTACTTC. It specifies CASSPALTVTYEQYF.

The chain uses TRBV5-6 and TRBJ2-3; D not resolved. Deletions cut 3 bases from V and 0 bases from J, with 11 bases between. Germline assignment: CDR1 SGHDT and CDR2 YYEEEE. The CDR3 has 15 amino acids. CDR3 residues: CASSSLKGSTDTQYF. The CDR3 DNA sequence: TGTGCCAGCAGCTCATTGAAGGGCAGCACAGATACGCAGTATTTT.

The V and J genes are TRBV19 and TRBJ1-4, with TRBD1 matching over 8 bases. Germline lookup yields CDR1 LNHDA and CDR2 SQIVND (reference sequence). J was trimmed by 3 bases and V by 6 bases; bases with no gene match: 3. This CDR3 region has 14 residues. CDR3 sequence reads: CASRRQGSNEKLFF. The DNA of the CDR3 is TGTGCCAGTAGAAGACAGGGGTCTAATGAAAAACTGTTTTTT.

V gene TRBV7-6 combines with J gene TRBJ2-7, with no clear D. CDR3 length: 12 residues. CDR1 and CDR2 (germline): SGHVS, FNYEAQ. With 0 bases removed from V and 6 bases from J, the gap between germline ends came to 6 bases. For the CDR3, the DNA is TGTGCCAGCAGCTTAGCTGCTTCCGAGCAGTACTTC. It encodes CASSLAASEQYF.